This TCR beta chain was identified in a study of CD8+CD57+ T cells in acquired aplastic anemia. Across the study: Isolated CD4+ and CD8+ cells, once sorted, yielded DNA averaging about 3.4 ug.

For CDR3 and TCR beta VDJ profiling, genomic DNA was the template used. Each CDR3 protein is one row after TCRdb ran MiXCR on the reads. Of around 180,000 distinct CDR3 sequences listed, approximately 60% are singletons. Sequenced sample: sorted CD4+, CD8+, or CD8+CD57+ T cells (not recorded which) from PBMCs. This sequence was found in a human donor in good health.

The CDR3 DNA reads TGCGCCAGCAGCGTTCTAGCGGGAGTCGGGAGTGAGCAGTTCTTC. Amino acid sequence: CASSVLAGVGSEQFF. V and J are TRBV10-1 and TRBJ2-1, with 10 bases aligning to TRBD2. Germline V gives CDR1 WNHNN, CDR2 SYGVQD (reference sequence). This CDR3 spans 15 amino acids. Trimming took 6 bases from V and 9 from J; bases not matched to a gene: 11.